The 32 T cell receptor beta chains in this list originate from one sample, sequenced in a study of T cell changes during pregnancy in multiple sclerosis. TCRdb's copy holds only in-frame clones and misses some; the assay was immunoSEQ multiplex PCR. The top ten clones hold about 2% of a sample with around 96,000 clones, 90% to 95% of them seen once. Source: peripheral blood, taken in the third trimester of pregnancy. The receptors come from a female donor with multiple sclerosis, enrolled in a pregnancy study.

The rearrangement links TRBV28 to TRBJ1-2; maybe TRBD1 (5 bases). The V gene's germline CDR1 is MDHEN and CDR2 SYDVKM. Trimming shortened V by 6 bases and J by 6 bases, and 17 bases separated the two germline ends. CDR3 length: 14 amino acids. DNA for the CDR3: TGTGCCAGCAGGTACGGGGACTCAAGGGATGGCTACACCTTC. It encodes CASRYGDSRDGYTF.

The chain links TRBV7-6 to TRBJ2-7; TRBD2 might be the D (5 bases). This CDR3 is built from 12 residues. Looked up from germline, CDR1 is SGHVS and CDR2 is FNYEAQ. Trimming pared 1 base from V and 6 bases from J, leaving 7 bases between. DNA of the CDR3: TGTGCCAGCAGCTTAGTTGCGGGCGAGCAGTACTTC. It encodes CASSLVAGEQYF.

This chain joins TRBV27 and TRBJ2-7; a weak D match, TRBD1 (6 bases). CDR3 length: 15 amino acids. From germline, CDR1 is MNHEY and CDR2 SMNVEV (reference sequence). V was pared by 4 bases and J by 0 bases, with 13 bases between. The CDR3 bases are TGTGCCAGCAGTTCCCTCCCGGACAGCTCCTACGAGCAGTACTTC. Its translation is CASSSLPDSSYEQYF.

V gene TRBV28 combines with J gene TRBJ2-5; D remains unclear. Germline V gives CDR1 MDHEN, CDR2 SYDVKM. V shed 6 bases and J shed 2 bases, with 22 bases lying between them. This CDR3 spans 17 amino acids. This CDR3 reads CASSSNLGLPTQETQYF. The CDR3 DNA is TGTGCCAGCAGCTCGAACCTGGGCCTTCCGACGCAAGAGACCCAGTACTTC.

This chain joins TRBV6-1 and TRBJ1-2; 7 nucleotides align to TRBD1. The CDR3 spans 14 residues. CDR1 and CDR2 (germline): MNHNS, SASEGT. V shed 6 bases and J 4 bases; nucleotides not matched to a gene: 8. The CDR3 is CASRPGQTIYGYTF. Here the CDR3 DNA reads TGTGCCAGCAGGCCGGGACAGACAATCTATGGCTACACCTTC.

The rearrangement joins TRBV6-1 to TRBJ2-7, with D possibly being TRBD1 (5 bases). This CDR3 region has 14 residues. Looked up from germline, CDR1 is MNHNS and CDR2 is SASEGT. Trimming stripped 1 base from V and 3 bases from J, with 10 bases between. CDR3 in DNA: TGTGCCAGCAGTGAAGTGGGGCTCGACTACGAGCAGTACTTC. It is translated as CASSEVGLDYEQYF.

Here the CDR3 DNA reads TGTGCCAGCAGCATTTACGGCGAGCAGTACTTC. Residues: CASSIYGEQYF. The chain joins TRBV7-9 to TRBJ2-7; D not certain. V shed 5 bases and J shed 6 bases, with 8 bases lying between them. Looked up from germline, CDR1 is SEHNR and CDR2 is FQNEAQ (reference sequence). The CDR3 has 11 amino acids. The full variable domain, its missing parts supplied by reference TRBV7-9 and TRBJ2-7, is DTGVSQNPRHKITKRGQNVTFRCDPISEHNRLYWYRQTLGQGPEFLTYFQNEAQLEKSRLLSDRFSAERPKGSFSTLEIQRTEQGDSAMYLCASSIYGEQYFGPGTRLTVT.

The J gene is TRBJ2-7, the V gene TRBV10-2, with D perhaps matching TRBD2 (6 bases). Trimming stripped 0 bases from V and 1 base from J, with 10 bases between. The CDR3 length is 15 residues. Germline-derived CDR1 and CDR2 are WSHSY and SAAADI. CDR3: CASSESGGGSYEQYF. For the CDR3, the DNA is TGCGCCAGCAGTGAGTCCGGGGGTGGGTCCTACGAGCAGTACTTC.

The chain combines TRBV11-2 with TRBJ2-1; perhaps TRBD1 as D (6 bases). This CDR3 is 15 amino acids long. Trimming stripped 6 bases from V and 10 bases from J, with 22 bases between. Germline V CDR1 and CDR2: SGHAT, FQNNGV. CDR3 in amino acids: CASSPQGSGRPEQFF. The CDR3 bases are TGTGCCAGCAGTCCCCAGGGGAGTGGGCGCCCAGAGCAGTTCTTC.

The CDR3 DNA sequence: TGTGCCAGCAGTTTAATGCGGAACTACGAGCAGTACTTC. Translating it yields CASSLMRNYEQYF. The V call is TRBV27, the J call TRBJ2-7; D is unresolved. The CDR3 extends over 13 amino acids. Trimming removed 2 bases from V and 3 bases from J, with 8 bases in between. CDR1 MNHEY and CDR2 SMNVEV come from the germline V gene (reference sequence).

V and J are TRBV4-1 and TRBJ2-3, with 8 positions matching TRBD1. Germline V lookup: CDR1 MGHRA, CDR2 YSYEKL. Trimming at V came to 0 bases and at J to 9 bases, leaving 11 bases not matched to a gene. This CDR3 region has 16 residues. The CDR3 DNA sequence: TGCGCCAGCAGCCAAGAGACAGGGGCCCAAGTGGCCACGCAGTATTTT. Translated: CASSQETGAQVATQYF.

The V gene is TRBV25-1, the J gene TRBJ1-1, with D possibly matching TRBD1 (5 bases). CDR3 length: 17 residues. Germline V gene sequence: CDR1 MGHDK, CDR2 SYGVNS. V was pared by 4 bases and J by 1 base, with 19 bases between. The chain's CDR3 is CASSGGGSGGRNTEAFF. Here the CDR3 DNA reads TGTGCCAGCAGTGGGGGGGGGTCCGGAGGGCGGAACACTGAAGCTTTCTTT.

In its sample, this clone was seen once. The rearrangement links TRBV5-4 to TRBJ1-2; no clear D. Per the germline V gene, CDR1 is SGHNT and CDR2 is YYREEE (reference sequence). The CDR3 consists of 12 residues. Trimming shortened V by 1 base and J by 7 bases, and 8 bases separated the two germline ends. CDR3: CASSLRESGYTF. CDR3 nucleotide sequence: TGTGCCAGCAGCTTGAGGGAGTCTGGCTACACCTTC.

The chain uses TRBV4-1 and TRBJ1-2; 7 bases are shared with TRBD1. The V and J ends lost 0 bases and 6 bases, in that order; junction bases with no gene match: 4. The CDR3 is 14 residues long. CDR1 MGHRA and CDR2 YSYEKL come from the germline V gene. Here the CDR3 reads CASSQDQGVDGYTF. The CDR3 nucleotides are TGCGCCAGCAGCCAAGATCAGGGGGTCGATGGCTACACCTTC.

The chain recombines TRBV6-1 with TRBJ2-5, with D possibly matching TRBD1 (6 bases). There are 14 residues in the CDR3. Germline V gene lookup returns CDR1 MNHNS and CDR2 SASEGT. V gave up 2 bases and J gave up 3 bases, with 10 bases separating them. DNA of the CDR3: TGTGCCAGCAGTGAATCAGGGGCCAAAGAGACCCAGTACTTC. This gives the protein CASSESGAKETQYF.

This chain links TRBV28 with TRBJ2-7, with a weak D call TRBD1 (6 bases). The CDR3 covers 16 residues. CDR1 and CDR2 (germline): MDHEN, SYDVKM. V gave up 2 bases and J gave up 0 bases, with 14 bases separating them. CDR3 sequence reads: CASSLAPGAISYEQYF. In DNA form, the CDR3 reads TGTGCCAGCAGTTTAGCCCCAGGGGCCATCTCCTACGAGCAGTACTTC.

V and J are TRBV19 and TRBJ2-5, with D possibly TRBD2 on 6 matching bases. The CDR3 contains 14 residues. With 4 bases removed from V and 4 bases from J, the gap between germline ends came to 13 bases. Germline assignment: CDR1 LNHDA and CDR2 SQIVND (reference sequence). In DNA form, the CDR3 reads TGTGCCAGTAGTACGTTTGGGGGGACAGAGACCCAGTACTTC. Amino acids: CASSTFGGTETQYF.

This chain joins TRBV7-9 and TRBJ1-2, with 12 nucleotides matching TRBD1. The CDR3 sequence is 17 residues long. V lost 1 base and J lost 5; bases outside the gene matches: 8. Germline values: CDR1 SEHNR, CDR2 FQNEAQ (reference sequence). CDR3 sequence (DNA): TGTGCCAGCAGCTTAGATAGACCGGGACAGGGGGCATATGGCTACACCTTC. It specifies CASSLDRPGQGAYGYTF.

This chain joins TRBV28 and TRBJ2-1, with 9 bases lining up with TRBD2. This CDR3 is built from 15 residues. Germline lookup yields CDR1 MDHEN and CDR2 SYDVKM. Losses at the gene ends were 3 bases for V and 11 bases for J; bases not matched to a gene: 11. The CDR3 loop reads CASSFPAGGVSKQFF. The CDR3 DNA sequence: TGTGCCAGCAGTTTTCCTGCGGGAGGGGTAAGCAAGCAGTTCTTC.

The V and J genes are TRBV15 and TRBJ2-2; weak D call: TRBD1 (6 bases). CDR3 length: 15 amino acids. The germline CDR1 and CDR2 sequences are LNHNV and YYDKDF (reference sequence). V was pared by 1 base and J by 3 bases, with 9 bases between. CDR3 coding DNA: TGTGCCACCAGCAGAGGGACAGACTACACCGGGGAGCTGTTTTTT. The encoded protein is CATSRGTDYTGELFF.

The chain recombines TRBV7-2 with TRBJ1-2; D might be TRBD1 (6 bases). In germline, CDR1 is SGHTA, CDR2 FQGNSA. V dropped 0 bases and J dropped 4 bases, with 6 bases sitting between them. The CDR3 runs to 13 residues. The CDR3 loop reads CASSLAGGYGYTF. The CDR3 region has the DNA TGTGCCAGCAGCTTAGCAGGGGGCTATGGCTACACCTTC. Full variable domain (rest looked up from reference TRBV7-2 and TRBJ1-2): GAGVSQSPSNKVTEKGKDVELRCDPISGHTALYWYRQSLGQGLEFLIYFQGNSAPDKSGLPSDRFSAERTGGSVSTLTIQRTQQEDSAVYLCASSLAGGYGYTFGSGTRLTVV.

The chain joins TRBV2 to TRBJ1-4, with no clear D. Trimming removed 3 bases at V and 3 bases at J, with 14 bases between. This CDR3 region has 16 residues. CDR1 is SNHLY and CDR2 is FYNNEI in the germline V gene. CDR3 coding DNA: TGTGCCAGCAGTGATTTTGCGGCAGCAGCTAATGAAAAACTGTTTTTT. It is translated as CASSDFAAAANEKLFF.

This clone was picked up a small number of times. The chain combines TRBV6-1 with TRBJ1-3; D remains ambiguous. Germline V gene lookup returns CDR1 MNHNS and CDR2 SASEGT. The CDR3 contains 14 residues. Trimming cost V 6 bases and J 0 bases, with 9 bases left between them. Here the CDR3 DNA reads TGTGCCAGCAGCGCAGGAAGCTCTGGAAACACCATATATTTT. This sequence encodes CASSAGSSGNTIYF.

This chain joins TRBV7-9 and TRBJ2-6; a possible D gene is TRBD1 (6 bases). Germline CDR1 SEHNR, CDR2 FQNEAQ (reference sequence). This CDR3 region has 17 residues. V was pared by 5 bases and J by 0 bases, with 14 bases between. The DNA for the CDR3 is TGTGCCAGCAGCACACAGGGTACACACTCTGGGGCCAACGTCCTGACTTTC. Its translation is CASSTQGTHSGANVLTF.

The CDR3 DNA reads TGTGCCAGCAGCTCGAGCGGGTCTAGCACAGATACGCAGTATTTT. Translating it yields CASSSSGSSTDTQYF. The J gene is TRBJ2-3, the V gene TRBV7-9; possibly TRBD2 for D (6 bases). The CDR3 spans 15 residues. Germline lookup yields CDR1 SEHNR and CDR2 FQNEAQ (reference sequence). V was pared by 4 bases and J by 0 bases, with 11 bases between.

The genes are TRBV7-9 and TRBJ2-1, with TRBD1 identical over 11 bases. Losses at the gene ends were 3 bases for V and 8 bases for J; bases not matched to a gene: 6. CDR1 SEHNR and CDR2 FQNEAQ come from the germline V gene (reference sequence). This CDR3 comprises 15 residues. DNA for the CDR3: TGTGCCAGCAGCTTCCCCGGACAGGGGGCGTATGAGCAGTTCTTC. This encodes CASSFPGQGAYEQFF.

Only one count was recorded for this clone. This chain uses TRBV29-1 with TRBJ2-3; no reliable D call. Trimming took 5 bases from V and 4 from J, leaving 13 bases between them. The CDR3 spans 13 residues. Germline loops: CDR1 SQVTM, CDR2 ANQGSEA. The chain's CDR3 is CSVRLMAADTQYF. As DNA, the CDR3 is TGCAGCGTTCGGCTTATGGCGGCAGATACGCAGTATTTT.

The CDR3 protein is CASSELLGHEQFF. For the CDR3, the DNA is TGTGCCAGCAGCGAGCTCCTAGGTCATGAGCAGTTCTTC. This chain links TRBV6-4 with TRBJ2-1; D not certain. The CDR3 contains 13 residues. V was trimmed by 6 bases and J by 8 bases, leaving 14 bases between them. CDR1 and CDR2 from the germline V gene are MRHNA and SNTAGT.

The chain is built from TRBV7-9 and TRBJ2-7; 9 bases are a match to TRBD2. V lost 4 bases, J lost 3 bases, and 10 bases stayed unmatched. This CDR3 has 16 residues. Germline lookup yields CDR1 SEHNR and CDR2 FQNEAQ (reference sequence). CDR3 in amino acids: CASSSFISGSDYEQYF. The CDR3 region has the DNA TGTGCCAGCAGCTCCTTCATTAGCGGGAGTGACTACGAGCAGTACTTC. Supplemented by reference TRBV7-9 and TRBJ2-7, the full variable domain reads DTGVSQNPRHKITKRGQNVTFRCDPISEHNRLYWYRQTLGQGPEFLTYFQNEAQLEKSRLLSDRFSAERPKGSFSTLEIQRTEQGDSAMYLCASSSFISGSDYEQYFGPGTRLTVT.

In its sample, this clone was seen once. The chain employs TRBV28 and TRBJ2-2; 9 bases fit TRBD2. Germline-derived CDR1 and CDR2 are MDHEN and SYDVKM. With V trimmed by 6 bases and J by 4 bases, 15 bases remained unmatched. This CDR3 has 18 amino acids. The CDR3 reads CASRPHPGWREGTGELFF. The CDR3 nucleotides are TGTGCCAGCAGACCACATCCGGGTTGGCGGGAGGGCACCGGGGAGCTGTTTTTT.

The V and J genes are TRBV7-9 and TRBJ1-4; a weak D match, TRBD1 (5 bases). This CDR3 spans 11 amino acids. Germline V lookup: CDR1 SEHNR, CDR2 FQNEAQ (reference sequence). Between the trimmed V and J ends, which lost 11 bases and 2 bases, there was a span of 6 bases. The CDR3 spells CAGGTNEKLFF. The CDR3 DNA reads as TGTGCCGGGGGGACTAATGAAAAACTGTTTTTT.

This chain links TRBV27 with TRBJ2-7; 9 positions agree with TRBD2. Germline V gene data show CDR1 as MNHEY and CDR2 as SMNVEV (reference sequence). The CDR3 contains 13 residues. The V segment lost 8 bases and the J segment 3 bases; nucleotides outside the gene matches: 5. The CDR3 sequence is CASSETSGYEQYF. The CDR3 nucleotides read TGTGCCAGCTCCGAGACTAGCGGCTACGAGCAGTACTTC.